A selection of T cell receptor beta chains follows, all from one sample in a study of PD-1 blockade in classical Hodgkin lymphoma. Libraries were prepared by immunoSEQ multiplex PCR; TCRdb keeps only in-frame clonotypes and omits some of them. The sample consists of 45,000 to 55,000 clones, around 67% of them appearing once. The sample here was peripheral blood mononuclear cells (PBMCs), taken before the second cycle of nivolumab. These receptor sequences come from a human donor with classical Hodgkin lymphoma. The CDR3 runs from the conserved cysteine through the conserved F or W.

TRBJ2-2,TRBV11-2,15,CASSLRSGGAGELFF
TRBJ1-4,TRBV7-9,14,CASSLGTSNEKLFF
TRBJ2-5,TRBV7-6,15,CASSPPSGGGETQYF
TRBJ1-5,TRBV6-5,15,CASRDRGLGNQPQHF
TRBJ2-7,TRBV4-1,19,CASSQSNRDRLAGSYEQYF
TRBJ2-7,TRBV15,13,CATQRDFAYEQYF
TRBJ1-1,TRBV7-2,13,CASSFTKDTEAFF
TRBJ1-2,TRBV5-8,14,CASSFTGGAYGYTF
TRBJ1-1,TRBV7-2,15,CASSLKLGRSSEAFF
TRBJ1-5,TRBV2,13,CASSPDSNQPQHF
TRBJ1-5,TRBV6-1,17,CASSEGGLPYSNQPQHF
TRBJ2-7,TRBV6-5,13,CASSYSTSTGQYF
TRBJ2-3,TRBV5-1,16,CASSLRTSGSGDTQYF
TRBJ1-2,TRBV11-2,16,CASSIRGQPTNYGYTF
TRBJ2-5,TRBV25-1,14,CASSGGTGFETQYF
TRBJ1-1,TRBV9,14,CASSVRGGSTEAFF
TRBJ2-6,TRBV6-1,14,CASRETAPPNVLTF
TRBJ2-3,TRBV5-1,14,CASSQTTSTDTQYF